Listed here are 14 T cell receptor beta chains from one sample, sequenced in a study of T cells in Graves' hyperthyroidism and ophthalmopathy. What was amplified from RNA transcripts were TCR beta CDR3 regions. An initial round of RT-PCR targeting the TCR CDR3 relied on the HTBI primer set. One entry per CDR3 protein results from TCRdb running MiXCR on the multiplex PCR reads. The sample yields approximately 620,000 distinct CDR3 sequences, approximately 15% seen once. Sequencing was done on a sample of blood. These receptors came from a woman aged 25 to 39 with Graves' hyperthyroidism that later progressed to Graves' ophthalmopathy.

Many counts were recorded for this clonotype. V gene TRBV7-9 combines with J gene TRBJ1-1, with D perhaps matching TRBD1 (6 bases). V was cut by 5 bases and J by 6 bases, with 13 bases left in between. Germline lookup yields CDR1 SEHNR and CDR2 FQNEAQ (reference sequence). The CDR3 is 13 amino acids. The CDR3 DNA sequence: TGTGCCAGCAGCCTACCAGGGGATCCTGAAGCTTTCTTT. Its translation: CASSLPGDPEAFF.

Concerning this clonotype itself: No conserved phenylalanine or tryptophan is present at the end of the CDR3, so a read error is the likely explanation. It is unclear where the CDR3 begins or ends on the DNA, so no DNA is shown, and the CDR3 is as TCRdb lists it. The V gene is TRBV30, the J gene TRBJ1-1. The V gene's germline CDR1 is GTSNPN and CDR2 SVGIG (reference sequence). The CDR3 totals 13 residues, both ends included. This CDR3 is CAWSGQANTEGFV.

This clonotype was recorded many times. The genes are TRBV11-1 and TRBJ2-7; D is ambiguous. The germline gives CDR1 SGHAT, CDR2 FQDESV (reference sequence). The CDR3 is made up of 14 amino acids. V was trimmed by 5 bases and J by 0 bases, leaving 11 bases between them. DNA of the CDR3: TGTGCCAGCAGCCTGACACAAATCTCCTACGAGCAGTACTTC. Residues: CASSLTQISYEQYF.

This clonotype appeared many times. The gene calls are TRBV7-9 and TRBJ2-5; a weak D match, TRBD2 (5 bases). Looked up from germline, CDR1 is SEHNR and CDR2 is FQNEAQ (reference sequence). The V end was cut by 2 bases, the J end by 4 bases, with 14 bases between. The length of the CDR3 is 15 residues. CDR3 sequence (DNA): TGTGCCAGCAGCTTAAGTCTAGTCGGAGGAGAGACCCAGTACTTC. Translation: CASSLSLVGGETQYF.

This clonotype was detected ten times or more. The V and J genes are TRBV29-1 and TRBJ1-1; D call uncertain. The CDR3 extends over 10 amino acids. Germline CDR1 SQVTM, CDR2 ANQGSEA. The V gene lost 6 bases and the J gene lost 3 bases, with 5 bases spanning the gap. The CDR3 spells CSVGDTEAFF. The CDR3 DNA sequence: TGCAGCGTCGGGGACACTGAAGCTTTCTTT. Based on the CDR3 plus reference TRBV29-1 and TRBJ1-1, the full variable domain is SAVISQKPSRDICQRGTSLTIQCQVDSQVTMMFWYRQQPGQSLTLIATANQGSEATYESGFVIDKFPISRPNLTFSTLTVSNMSPEDSSIYLCSVGDTEAFFGQGTRLTVV.

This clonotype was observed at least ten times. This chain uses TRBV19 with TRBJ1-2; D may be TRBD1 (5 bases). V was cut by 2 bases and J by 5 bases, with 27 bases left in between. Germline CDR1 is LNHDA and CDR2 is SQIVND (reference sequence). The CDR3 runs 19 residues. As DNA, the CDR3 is TGTGCCAGTAGTATACGACCTATCCAGGGTTTGGTCAACGAGTATGGCTACACCTTC. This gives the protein CASSIRPIQGLVNEYGYTF.

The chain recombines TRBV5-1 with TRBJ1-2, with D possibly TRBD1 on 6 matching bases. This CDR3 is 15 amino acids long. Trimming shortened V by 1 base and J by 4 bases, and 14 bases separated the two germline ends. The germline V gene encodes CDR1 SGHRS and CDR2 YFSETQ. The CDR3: CASSLNTDRSYGYTF. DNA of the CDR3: TGCGCCAGCAGCTTGAACACCGACAGGAGCTATGGCTACACCTTC. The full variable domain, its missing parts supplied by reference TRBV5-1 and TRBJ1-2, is KAGVTQTPRYLIKTRGQQVTLSCSPISGHRSVSWYQQTPGQGLQFLFEYFSETQRNKGNFPGRFSGRQFSNSRSEMNVSTLELGDSALYLCASSLNTDRSYGYTFGSGTRLTVV.

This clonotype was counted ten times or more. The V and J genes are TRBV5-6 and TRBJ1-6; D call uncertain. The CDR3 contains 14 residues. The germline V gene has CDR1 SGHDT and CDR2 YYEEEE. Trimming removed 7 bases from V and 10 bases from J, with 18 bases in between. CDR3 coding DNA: TGTGCCAGCGCCACGTATACCGAAGACTCACCCCTCCACTTT. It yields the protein CASATYTEDSPLHF.

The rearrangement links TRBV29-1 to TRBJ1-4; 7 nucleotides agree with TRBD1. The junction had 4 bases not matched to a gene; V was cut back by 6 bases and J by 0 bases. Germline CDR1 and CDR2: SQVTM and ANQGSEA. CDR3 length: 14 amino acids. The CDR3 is CSVRQGATNEKLFF. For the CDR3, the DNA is TGCAGCGTACGACAGGGAGCAACTAATGAAAAACTGTTTTTT.

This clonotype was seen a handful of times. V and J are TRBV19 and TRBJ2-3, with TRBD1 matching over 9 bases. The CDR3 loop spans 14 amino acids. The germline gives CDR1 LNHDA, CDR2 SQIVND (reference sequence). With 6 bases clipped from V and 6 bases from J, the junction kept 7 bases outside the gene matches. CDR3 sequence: CASSRGQGLDTQYF. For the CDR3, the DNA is TGTGCCAGTAGCAGAGGACAGGGGCTGGATACGCAGTATTTT.

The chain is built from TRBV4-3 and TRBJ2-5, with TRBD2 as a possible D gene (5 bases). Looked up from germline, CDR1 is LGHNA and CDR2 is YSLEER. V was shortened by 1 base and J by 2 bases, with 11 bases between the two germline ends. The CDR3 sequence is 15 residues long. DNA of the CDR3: TGCGCCAGCAGCCAAGTAATCGGGGTACAAGAGACCCAGTACTTC. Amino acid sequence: CASSQVIGVQETQYF.

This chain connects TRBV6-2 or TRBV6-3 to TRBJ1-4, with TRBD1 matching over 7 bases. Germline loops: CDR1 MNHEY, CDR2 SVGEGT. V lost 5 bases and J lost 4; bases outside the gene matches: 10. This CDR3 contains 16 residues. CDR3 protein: CASSTGGSGGNEKLFF. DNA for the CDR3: TGTGCCAGCAGTACGGGGGGGTCAGGGGGTAATGAAAAACTGTTTTTT.

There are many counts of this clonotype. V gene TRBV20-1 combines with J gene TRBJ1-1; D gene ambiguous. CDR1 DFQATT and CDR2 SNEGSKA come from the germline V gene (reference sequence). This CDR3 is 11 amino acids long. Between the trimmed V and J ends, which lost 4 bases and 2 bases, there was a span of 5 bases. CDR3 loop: CSANPNTEAFF. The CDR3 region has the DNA TGCAGTGCTAACCCCAACACTGAAGCTTTCTTT.

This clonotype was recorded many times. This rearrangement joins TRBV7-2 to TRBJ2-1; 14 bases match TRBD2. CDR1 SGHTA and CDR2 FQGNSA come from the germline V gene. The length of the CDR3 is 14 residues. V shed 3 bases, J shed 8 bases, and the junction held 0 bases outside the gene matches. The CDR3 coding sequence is TGTGCCAGCAGCTTGGGACTAGCGGGGGATGAGCAGTTCTTC. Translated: CASSLGLAGDEQFF.